This TCR beta chain was identified in a study of Ad26.COV2.S vaccination and SARS-CoV-2 variants. Study-wide context: Ad26.COV2.S shots went into the muscle once or twice, 56 days apart.

The treatment is: over 15 received Ad26.COV2.S at low or high dose, single or two shots; several received placebo; per-sample allocation not given. All samples were drawn on day 63, counting from the first vaccine or placebo injection. As its vector, the vaccine had Ad26, which expressed Wuhan-strain SARS-CoV-2 spike. TCRdb's copy holds only in-frame clones and misses some; the assay was immunoSEQ multiplex PCR. This sample has more than 300,000 clones, with less than 90% found just once. As regards this clone: What it recognizes is unknown.

CDR3 length: 16 amino acids. Trimming at V came to 6 bases and at J to 3 bases, leaving 8 bases not matched to a gene. Germline CDR1 and CDR2: MNHEY and SMNVEV (reference sequence). General study points: Reportedly, spike-specific CD8+ and CD4+ T cell responses achieved substantial breadth once vaccination had taken place. Similar non-spike TCR breadth was observed in recipients of vaccine and of placebo.

Source: peripheral blood, taken in a trial of Ad26.COV2.S vaccine versus placebo. The TCR comes from a person aged 18 to 59 who received the Ad26.COV2.S COVID-19 vaccine or a placebo. The rearrangement joins TRBV27 to TRBJ1-1; 12 bases fit TRBD1. CDR3: CASRPGQGARDTEAFF. DNA for the CDR3: TGTGCCAGCAGGCCGGGACAGGGGGCGCGGGACACTGAAGCTTTCTTT.